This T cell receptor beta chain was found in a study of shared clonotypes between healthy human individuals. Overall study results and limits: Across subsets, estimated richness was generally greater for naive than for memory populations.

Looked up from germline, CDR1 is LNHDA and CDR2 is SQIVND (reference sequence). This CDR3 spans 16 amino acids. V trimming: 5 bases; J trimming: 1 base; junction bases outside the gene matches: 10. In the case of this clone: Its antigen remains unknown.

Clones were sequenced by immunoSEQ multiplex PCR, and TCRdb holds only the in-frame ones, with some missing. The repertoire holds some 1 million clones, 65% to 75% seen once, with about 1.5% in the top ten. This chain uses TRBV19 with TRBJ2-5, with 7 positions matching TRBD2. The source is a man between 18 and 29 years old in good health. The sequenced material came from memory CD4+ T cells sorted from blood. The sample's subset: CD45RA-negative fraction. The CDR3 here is CASSDLGGVSQETQYF. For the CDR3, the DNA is TGTGCCAGTAGTGACCTTGGGGGGGTAAGCCAAGAGACCCAGTACTTC. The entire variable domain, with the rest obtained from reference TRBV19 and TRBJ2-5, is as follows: DGGITQSPKYLFRKEGQNVTLSCEQNLNHDAMYWYRQDPGQGLRLIYYSQIVNDFQKGDIAEGYSVSREKKESFPLTVTSAQKNPTAFYLCASSDLGGVSQETQYFGPGTRLLVL.